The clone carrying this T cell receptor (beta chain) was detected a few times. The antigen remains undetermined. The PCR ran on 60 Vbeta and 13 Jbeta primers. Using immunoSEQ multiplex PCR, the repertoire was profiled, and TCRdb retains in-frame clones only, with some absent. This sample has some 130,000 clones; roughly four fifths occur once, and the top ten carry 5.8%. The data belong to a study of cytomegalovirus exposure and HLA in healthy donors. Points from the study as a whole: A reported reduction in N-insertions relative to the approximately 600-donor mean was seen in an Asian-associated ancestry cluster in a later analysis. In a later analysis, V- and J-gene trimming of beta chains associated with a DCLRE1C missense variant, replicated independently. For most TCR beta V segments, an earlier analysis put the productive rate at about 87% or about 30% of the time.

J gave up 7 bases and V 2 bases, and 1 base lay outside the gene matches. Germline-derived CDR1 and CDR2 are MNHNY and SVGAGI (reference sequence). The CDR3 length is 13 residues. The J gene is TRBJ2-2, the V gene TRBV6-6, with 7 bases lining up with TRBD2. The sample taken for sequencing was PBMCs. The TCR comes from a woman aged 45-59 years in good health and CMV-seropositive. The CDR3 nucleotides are TGTGCCAGCAGTTACGGGAGGGTCGGGGAGCTGTTTTTT. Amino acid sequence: CASSYGRVGELFF.